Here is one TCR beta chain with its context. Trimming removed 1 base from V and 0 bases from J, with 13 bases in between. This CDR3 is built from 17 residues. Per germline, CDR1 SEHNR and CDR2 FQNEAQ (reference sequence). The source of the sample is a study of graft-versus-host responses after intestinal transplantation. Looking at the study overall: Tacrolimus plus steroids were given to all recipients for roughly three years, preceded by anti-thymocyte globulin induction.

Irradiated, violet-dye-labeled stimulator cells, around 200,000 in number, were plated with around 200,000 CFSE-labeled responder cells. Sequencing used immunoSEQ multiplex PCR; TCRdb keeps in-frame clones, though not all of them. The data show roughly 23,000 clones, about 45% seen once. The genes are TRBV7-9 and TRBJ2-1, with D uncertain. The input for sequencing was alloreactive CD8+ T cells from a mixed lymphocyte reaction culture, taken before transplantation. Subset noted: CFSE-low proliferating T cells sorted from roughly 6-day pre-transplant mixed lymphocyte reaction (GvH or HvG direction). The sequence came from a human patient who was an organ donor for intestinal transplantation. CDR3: CASSLETGGGSYNEQFF. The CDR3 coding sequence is TGTGCCAGCAGCTTAGAAACGGGCGGTGGCTCCTACAATGAGCAGTTCTTC.